These 26 T cell receptor beta chains share one sample of origin, sequenced in a study of blood T cell repertoires in COVID-19 (TCRdb year 2020). Libraries were built with the immunoSEQ multiplex PCR assay. TCRdb mirrors the immuneACCESS table, restricted to in-frame sequences. Some clones are absent from its copies; in checked studies, under half trace to an unresolved V gene, and the reason for the others is unknown. The sample table lists roughly 250,000 clones, about 88% of them with a count of one. Jointly, the top ten make up 3.5% to 4.5% of the sample. The sample was peripheral blood. Receptor source: a man between 60 and 75 years old who had recovered from COVID-19.

V and J are TRBV11-2 and TRBJ2-5; 7 bases fit TRBD1. The CDR3 runs to 14 residues. V lost 1 base to trimming and J lost 5 bases; unmatched junction nucleotides: 4. Germline V gene lookup returns CDR1 SGHAT and CDR2 FQNNGV. CDR3 in amino acids: CASSLGARGETQYF. The CDR3, as DNA: TGTGCCAGCAGCTTAGGAGCCAGGGGGGAGACCCAGTACTTC.

The chain links TRBV15 to TRBJ2-6; tentative D call: TRBD1 (7 bases). The CDR3 runs 18 residues. V was shortened by 4 bases and J by 1 base, with 17 bases between the two germline ends. Per the germline V gene, CDR1 is LNHNV and CDR2 is YYDKDF (reference sequence). This CDR3 reads CATSTRQGGRSGANVLTF. CDR3 in DNA: TGTGCCACCAGCACCCGACAGGGTGGGAGGTCTGGGGCCAACGTCCTGACTTTC.

The rearrangement links TRBV6-5 to TRBJ1-1, with D perhaps TRBD1 (5 bases). CDR3 length: 15 amino acids. Germline assignment: CDR1 MNHEY and CDR2 SVGAGI. Trimming took 0 bases from V and 2 from J, leaving 10 bases between them. CDR3 in DNA: TGTGCCAGCAGTTACTCCGTGACAGCAAACACTGAAGCTTTCTTT. This translates into CASSYSVTANTEAFF.

V and J are TRBV3-1 (or the pseudogene TRBV3-2) and TRBJ2-7, with TRBD2 matching 15 bases. Trimming removed 0 bases from V and 5 bases from J; junction bases left unmatched: 11. This CDR3 spans 19 amino acids. Germline CDR1 is LGHDT and CDR2 is YNNKEL (reference sequence). CDR3 sequence reads: CASSQDGGTSGGKSNEQYF. In nucleotides, the CDR3 is TGTGCCAGCAGCCAAGATGGTGGGACTAGCGGGGGGAAGTCCAACGAGCAGTACTTC.

The V gene is TRBV7-2, the J gene TRBJ2-7; 15 bases line up with TRBD2. Per the germline V gene, CDR1 is SGHTA and CDR2 is FQGNSA. Losses at the gene ends were 4 bases for V and 2 bases for J; bases not matched to a gene: 12. This CDR3 has 19 residues. CDR3: CASSSWTSGGAGLTYEQYF. In DNA form, the CDR3 reads TGTGCCAGCAGCTCCTGGACTAGCGGGGGGGCTGGGTTAACCTACGAGCAGTACTTC.

J is TRBJ2-2 and V is TRBV7-2; D is unclear. The CDR3 totals 13 residues. Trimming left V 8 bases short and J 1 base short, with 8 bases between. Germline V gene sequence: CDR1 SGHTA, CDR2 FQGNSA. The CDR3 DNA follows: TGTGCCAGCCCCCCGAGGAACACCGGGGAGCTGTTTTTT. Translating gives CASPPRNTGELFF.

The rearrangement joins TRBV4-1 to TRBJ2-2; 10 bases are shared with TRBD2. The V gene end was trimmed by 3 bases and the J gene end by 3 bases; junction bases not matched to a gene: 7. This CDR3 has 17 residues. Looked up from germline, CDR1 is MGHRA and CDR2 is YSYEKL. The CDR3 DNA is TGCGCCAGCAGCCACGGGCTAGCGGGGGTTTACACCGGGGAGCTGTTTTTT. Its translation is CASSHGLAGVYTGELFF.

The rearrangement uses TRBV7-9 and TRBJ1-2; weak D call: TRBD1 (5 bases). CDR1 SEHNR and CDR2 FQNEAQ come from the germline V gene (reference sequence). Trimming stripped 2 bases from V and 0 bases from J, with 13 bases between. The CDR3 is 16 residues long. The DNA for the CDR3 is TGTGCCAGCAGCTTATTCGGACAACTCTCTAACTATGGCTACACCTTC. Encoded protein: CASSLFGQLSNYGYTF.

The CDR3 bases are TGTGCCAGCAGTTTAGTTTTCCAGGGTAGGCAGCCCCAGCATTTT. It encodes CASSLVFQGRQPQHF. This sequence joins TRBV27 and TRBJ1-5, with D perhaps matching TRBD1 (5 bases). The V gene's germline CDR1 is MNHEY and CDR2 SMNVEV (reference sequence). The germline V and J ends were trimmed by 2 bases and 7 bases, with 15 bases remaining between them. The CDR3 is made up of 15 amino acids.

A word on this clone: Other DNA sequences in the sample encode the same CDR3. The rearrangement joins TRBV6-4 to TRBJ1-2; D possibly corresponds to TRBD1 (5 bases). Germline V gives CDR1 MRHNA, CDR2 SNTAGT. V lost 0 bases, J lost 5 bases, and 7 bases lay in between. This CDR3 contains 13 residues. CDR3 region: CASSDSGRYGYTF. CDR3 sequence (DNA): TGTGCCAGCAGTGACTCGGGGCGTTATGGCTACACCTTC.

This clone was seen a single time. The rearrangement links TRBV6-5 to TRBJ1-1; possible D gene TRBD1, 6 bases. Germline values: CDR1 MNHEY, CDR2 SVGAGI. This CDR3 has 14 amino acids. Deletions cut 5 bases from V and 3 bases from J, with 13 bases between. The CDR3 spells CASSPQGIYTEAFF. As DNA, the CDR3 is TGTGCCAGCAGTCCACAGGGTATTTACACTGAAGCTTTCTTT.

V and J are TRBV7-9 and TRBJ2-1; TRBD1 matches at 7 bases. This CDR3 is built from 15 residues. Germline CDR1 is SEHNR and CDR2 is FQNEAQ (reference sequence). The J segment lost 4 bases and the V segment lost 4 bases, leaving 7 bases of the junction unmatched. This CDR3 reads CASSSDRVKYNEQFF. The CDR3 region has the DNA TGTGCCAGCAGCTCCGACAGGGTGAAATACAATGAGCAGTTCTTC.

The genes are TRBV7-8 and TRBJ2-2; 7 positions match TRBD1. This CDR3 has 14 amino acids. CDR1 SGHVS and CDR2 FQNEAQ come from the germline V gene. The trim removed 3 bases at V and 6 bases at J, leaving 4 bases unmatched. The CDR3: CASSLTGRPGELFF. In nucleotides, the CDR3 is TGTGCCAGCAGCTTGACAGGGAGACCCGGGGAGCTGTTTTTT. Full variable domain (outside the CDR3, taken from reference TRBV7-8 and TRBJ2-2): GAGVSQSPRYKVAKRGQDVALRCDPISGHVSLFWYQQALGQGPEFLTYFQNEAQLDKSGLPSDRFFAERPEGSVSTLKIQRTQQEDSAVYLCASSLTGRPGELFFGEGSRLTVL.

This clone has a single count. The chain combines TRBV19 with TRBJ2-7; the D gene is possibly TRBD2 (6 bases). Between the trimmed V and J ends, which lost 5 bases and 7 bases, there was a span of 21 bases. CDR1 and CDR2 (germline): LNHDA, SQIVND (reference sequence). The CDR3 covers 15 residues. This CDR3 reads CASSVGGAGSAEQYF. The CDR3 nucleotides read TGTGCCAGTAGTGTCGGGGGAGCAGGGAGCGCTGAGCAGTACTTC.

The chain recombines TRBV28 with TRBJ2-7; 8 bases fit TRBD1. Germline V gene data show CDR1 as MDHEN and CDR2 as SYDVKM. The CDR3 totals 15 residues. The V segment lost 5 bases and the J segment 5 bases; nucleotides outside the gene matches: 11. This CDR3 is CASSPQIDRGNEQYF. CDR3 nucleotide sequence: TGTGCCAGCAGTCCACAAATAGACAGGGGCAACGAGCAGTACTTC.

The genes are TRBV7-3 and TRBJ2-3; 9 bases map to TRBD2. This CDR3 has 19 amino acids. V gave up 2 bases and J gave up 2 bases; unmatched junction bases: 14. The V gene's germline CDR1 is SGHTA and CDR2 FQGTGA. The CDR3 protein is CASSLLVSGSGGLTDTQYF. CDR3 nucleotides: TGTGCCAGCAGCTTATTGGTATCCGGTAGCGGGGGACTCACAGATACGCAGTATTTT.

The chain links TRBV6-1 to TRBJ1-4; TRBD1 matches 9 bases. CDR3 length: 15 amino acids. CDR1 MNHNS and CDR2 SASEGT come from the germline V gene. V lost 2 bases, J lost 3 bases, and 1 base stayed unmatched. The chain's CDR3 is CASSERDRANEKLFF. The CDR3 region has the DNA TGTGCCAGCAGTGAAAGGGACAGGGCTAATGAAAAACTGTTTTTT.

This clone was seen a few times. The rearrangement joins TRBV5-1 to TRBJ2-2; tentatively, D is TRBD1 (5 bases). The V gene lost 3 bases and the J gene lost 0 bases, with 12 bases spanning the gap. CDR1 SGHRS and CDR2 YFSETQ come from the germline V gene. This CDR3 region has 16 residues. CDR3 region: CASSSLQGSNTGELFF. Written as DNA, the CDR3 is TGCGCCAGCAGCTCACTCCAGGGATCGAACACCGGGGAGCTGTTTTTT.

The V and J genes are TRBV12-3 or TRBV12-4 and TRBJ1-5; D gene ambiguous. The CDR3 loop spans 13 amino acids. Between the trimmed V and J ends, which lost 1 base and 5 bases, there was a span of 6 bases. The CDR3 nucleotides are TGTGCCAGCAGTTTAGTATCGTATCAGCCCCAGCATTTT. It specifies CASSLVSYQPQHF.

J is TRBJ2-3 and V is TRBV6-5; 7 bases line up with TRBD2. V dropped 8 bases and J dropped 2; count of bases not matched to a gene: 10. This CDR3 has 15 amino acids. Germline-derived CDR1 and CDR2 are MNHEY and SVGAGI. The CDR3 region is CASLKRGTITDTQYF. The CDR3 DNA sequence: TGTGCCAGCCTCAAGCGGGGAACAATCACAGATACGCAGTATTTT.

This chain links TRBV6-1 with TRBJ2-1; 7 nucleotides agree with TRBD1. Germline CDR1 MNHNS, CDR2 SASEGT. Unmatched junction bases numbered 3, after V lost 1 base and J lost 0 bases. The CDR3 has 16 residues. Written as DNA, the CDR3 is TGTGCCAGCAGTGAAGGGGGACAGAGCTCCTACAATGAGCAGTTCTTC. This gives the protein CASSEGGQSSYNEQFF.

This sequence joins TRBV5-1 and TRBJ2-7; TRBD1 aligns across 7 bases. With 0 bases clipped from V and 0 bases from J, the junction kept 3 bases outside the gene matches. Germline CDR1 is SGHRS and CDR2 is YFSETQ. The CDR3 contains 15 residues. CDR3 in amino acids: CASSLEQGTSYEQYF. The CDR3 bases are TGCGCCAGCAGCTTGGAACAGGGGACCTCCTACGAGCAGTACTTC.

The V call is TRBV25-1, the J call TRBJ2-7; the match to TRBD1 covers 10 bases. CDR1 is MGHDK, CDR2 SYGVNS, per germline. The length of the CDR3 is 14 residues. With V trimmed by 6 bases and J by 3 bases, 5 bases remained unmatched. CDR3 sequence reads: CASSWTGGSYEQYF. The CDR3 nucleotides read TGTGCCAGCAGCTGGACAGGGGGTAGCTACGAGCAGTACTTC.

This clone was counted a single time. This chain uses TRBV5-1 with TRBJ2-7, with 9 bases that match TRBD1. V trimming: 0 bases; J trimming: 4 bases; junction bases outside the gene matches: 8. The germline V gene encodes CDR1 SGHRS and CDR2 YFSETQ. This CDR3 contains 16 residues. The CDR3: CASSLAGTGKLYEQYF. The CDR3 coding sequence is TGCGCCAGCAGCTTGGCCGGGACAGGGAAGTTGTACGAGCAGTACTTC.

This clone showed up just a few times. The CDR3 loop reads CASSFRQYYNSPLHF. The CDR3 region has the DNA TGTGCCAGCAGTTTCAGACAGTATTATAATTCACCCCTCCACTTT. The chain is built from TRBV6-5 and TRBJ1-6; a possible D gene is TRBD1 (5 bases). Germline V gene sequence: CDR1 MNHEY, CDR2 SVGAGI. The CDR3 runs 15 residues. V lost 4 bases to trimming and J lost 4 bases, with 11 bases between them.

The J gene is TRBJ2-7, the V gene TRBV18, with 7 positions matching TRBD1. Germline values: CDR1 KGHSH, CDR2 LQKENI. The junction had 8 bases not matched to a gene; V was cut back by 5 bases and J by 7 bases. The CDR3 is 13 amino acids. CDR3 sequence reads: CASSGQVSQEQYF. As DNA, the CDR3 is TGTGCCAGCTCAGGACAGGTTAGTCAAGAGCAGTACTTC. The full variable domain, in which reference TRBV18 and TRBJ2-7 provide the parts outside the CDR3, is NAGVMQNPRHLVRRRGQEARLRCSPMKGHSHVYWYRQLPEEGLKFMVYLQKENIIDESGMPKERFSAEFPKEGPSILRIQQVVRGDSAAYFCASSGQVSQEQYFGPGTRLTVT.